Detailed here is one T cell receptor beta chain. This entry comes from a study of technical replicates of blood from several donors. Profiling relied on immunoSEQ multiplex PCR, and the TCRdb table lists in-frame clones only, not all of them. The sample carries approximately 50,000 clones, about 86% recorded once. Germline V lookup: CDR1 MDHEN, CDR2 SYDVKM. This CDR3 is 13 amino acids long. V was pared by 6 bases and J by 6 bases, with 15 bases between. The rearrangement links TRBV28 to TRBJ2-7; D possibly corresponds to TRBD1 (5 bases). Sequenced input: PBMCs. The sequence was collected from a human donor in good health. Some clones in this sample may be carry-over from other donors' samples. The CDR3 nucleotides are TGTGCCAGCAGCATACCAGGGCCTCGCGAGCAGTACTTC. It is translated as CASSIPGPREQYF.